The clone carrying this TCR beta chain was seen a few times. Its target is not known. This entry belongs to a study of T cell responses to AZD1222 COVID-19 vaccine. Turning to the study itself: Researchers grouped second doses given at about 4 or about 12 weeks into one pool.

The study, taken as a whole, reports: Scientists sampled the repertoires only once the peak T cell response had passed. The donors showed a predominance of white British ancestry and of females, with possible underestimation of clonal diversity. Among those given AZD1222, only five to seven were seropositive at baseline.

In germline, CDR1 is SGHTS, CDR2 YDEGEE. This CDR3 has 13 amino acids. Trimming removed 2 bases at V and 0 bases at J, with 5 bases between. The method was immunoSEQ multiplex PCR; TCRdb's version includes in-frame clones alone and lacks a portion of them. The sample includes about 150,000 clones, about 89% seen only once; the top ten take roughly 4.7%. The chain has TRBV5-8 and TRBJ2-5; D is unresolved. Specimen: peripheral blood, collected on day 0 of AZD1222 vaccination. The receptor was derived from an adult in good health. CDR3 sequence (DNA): TGTGCCAGCAGCTTTAGTAACCAAGAGACCCAGTACTTC. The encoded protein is CASSFSNQETQYF. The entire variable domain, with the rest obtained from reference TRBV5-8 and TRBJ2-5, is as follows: EAGVTQSPTHLIKTRGQQATLRCSPISGHTSVYWYQQALGLGLQFLLWYDEGEERNRGNFPPRFSGRQFPNYSSELNVNALELEDSALYLCASSFSNQETQYFGPGTRLLVL.